This T cell receptor beta chain was sequenced during a study of blood T cell repertoires in COVID-19. Across the study: COVID-19 samples, acute and convalescent, were from the United States, Italy and Spain. In each case, the material was cDNA or gDNA derived from T cells, B-cell-depleted T cells, or PBMCs.

As originally analysed: It was from reference gene primer amplification that nucleated cell counts were estimated. Using immunoSEQ multiplex PCR, the repertoire was profiled, and TCRdb retains in-frame clones only, with some absent. Clone size and the V and J calls come from that table; the DNA yielded D and trimming. Counted here are tens of thousands of clones, approximately 88% occurring once; the ten biggest clones make up 4.5% to 6%. Sequences were obtained from peripheral blood. The TCR sequence derives from a human donor in a cohort sampled during active COVID-19.

CDR3: CASSYLGQPPSEQYF. CDR3 DNA sequence: TGTGCCAGCAGTTACCTGGGACAGCCTCCTTCCGAGCAGTACTTC. The chain couples TRBV6-6 to TRBJ2-7, with TRBD1 matching 7 bases. V was pared by 2 bases and J by 6 bases, with 10 bases of the junction left unmatched. The CDR3 runs 15 residues. CDR1 and CDR2 from the germline V gene are MNHNY and SVGAGI (reference sequence).